A selection of T cell receptor beta chains follows, all from one sample in a study of blood T cell repertoires in COVID-19. Here immunoSEQ multiplex PCR was the method, and the copy in TCRdb shows in-frame clones only, minus some. The profile shows 170,000 or so clones, roughly 90% of them singletons. The sequenced sample was PBMCs or T cells enriched from blood (not recorded which). The origin of the receptors is a woman between 50 and 59 years old who had recovered from COVID-19. Both conserved end residues are part of each CDR3. A D gene is named only where the DNA matches it firmly. Clone size is given for some rows only: seen once, a few or many times, or a class if the clone is expanded.

clone size	V gene	D gene	J gene	CDR3 protein	CDR3 DNA
NA	TRBV28	NA	TRBJ1-5	CASSLNGREANQPQHF	TGTGCCAGCAGTTTAAATGGCAGGGAGGCCAATCAGCCCCAGCATTTT
NA	TRBV6-5	TRBD1	TRBJ2-7	CASSWTGDVYEQYF	TGTGCCAGCTCCTGGACAGGGGATGTCTACGAGCAGTACTTC
NA	TRBV11-3	TRBD2	TRBJ2-1	CASSLAIGLAGGSSYNEQFF	TGTGCCAGCAGCTTAGCTATTGGACTAGCGGGGGGGAGCTCCTACAATGAGCAGTTCTTC
once	TRBV4-1	NA	TRBJ1-5	CASSQDSRGAIFDQPQHF	TGCGCCAGCAGCCAAGATTCGCGGGGGGCGATTTTCGATCAGCCCCAGCATTTT
NA	TRBV7-9	TRBD1	TRBJ1-3	CARGTGGDSGNTIYF	TGTGCCAGAGGGACAGGGGGAGATTCTGGAAACACCATATATTTT
NA	TRBV7-8	TRBD1	TRBJ1-3	CASSHSTRTGGYSGNTIYF	TGTGCCAGCAGCCATTCTACGCGGACAGGGGGCTACTCTGGAAACACCATATATTTT
NA	TRBV18	NA	TRBJ2-7	CASSPRMSDEQYF	TGTGCCAGCTCACCGAGGATGAGCGACGAGCAGTACTTC
NA	TRBV12-5	TRBD2	TRBJ2-1	CASGLSGTSNEQFF	TGTGCTAGTGGTTTATCCGGGACTAGCAATGAGCAGTTCTTC
NA	TRBV5-6	NA	TRBJ2-3	CASNNWGAGDTQYF	TGTGCCAGTAACAACTGGGGTGCGGGAGATACGCAGTATTTT
few	TRBV3-1/TRBV3-2	NA	TRBJ2-2	CASSRFSNTGELFF	TGTGCCAGCAGCCGGTTCAGTAACACCGGGGAGCTGTTTTTT
NA	TRBV10-3	TRBD2	TRBJ2-7	CAMSSGREVTEQYF	TGTGCCATGTCAAGCGGGAGGGAGGTCACCGAGCAGTACTTC
NA	TRBV19	NA	TRBJ1-2	CASSDRAYGYTF	TGTGCCAGTAGTGACAGAGCCTATGGCTACACCTTC
NA	TRBV4-3	TRBD1	TRBJ2-7	CASSQEEDRVPYEQYF	TGCGCCAGCAGCCAAGAAGAGGACAGGGTTCCCTACGAGCAGTACTTC
NA	TRBV6-5	NA	TRBJ1-2	CASSRTTNYGYTF	TGTGCCAGCAGCCGGACAACGAACTATGGCTACACCTTC
NA	TRBV6-5	NA	TRBJ1-1	CASSSHSSAEAFF	TGTGCCAGCAGTTCCCATAGCTCAGCTGAAGCTTTCTTT
NA	TRBV4-2	NA	TRBJ2-3	CASSQERAGDTQYF	TGTGCCAGCAGCCAAGAGCGAGCGGGAGATACGCAGTATTTT
NA	TRBV28	NA	TRBJ1-2	CASSSAQGLNYGYTF	TGTGCCAGCAGTTCAGCGCAGGGTTTAAACTATGGCTACACCTTC
NA	TRBV11-2	TRBD1	TRBJ1-1	CASSLDAGTGNTEAFF	TGTGCCAGCAGCTTAGACGCGGGGACAGGGAACACTGAAGCTTTCTTT
NA	TRBV30	NA	TRBJ1-2	CAWSMDTNYGYTF	TGTGCCTGGAGCATGGACACGAACTATGGCTACACCTTC
NA	TRBV6-5	NA	TRBJ2-2	CASSLIYTGELFF	TGTGCCAGCAGCCTTATCTACACCGGGGAGCTGTTTTTT
NA	TRBV18	NA	TRBJ2-4	CASSPRRLDKNIQYF	TGTGCCAGCTCACCTAGGCGGTTAGACAAAAACATTCAGTACTTC
NA	TRBV27	TRBD1	TRBJ1-2	CASSLTLGTGVGGYTF	TGTGCCAGCAGTCTTACCCTTGGGACAGGGGTTGGTGGCTACACCTTC
NA	TRBV19	TRBD1	TRBJ2-5	CASSITGGAETQYF	TGTGCCAGTAGTATAACAGGGGGCGCAGAGACCCAGTACTTC
NA	TRBV30	NA	TRBJ2-7	CAWTEKGDRTAYEQYF	TGTGCCTGGACCGAAAAGGGAGACAGGACCGCCTACGAGCAGTACTTC
NA	TRBV29-1	TRBD1	TRBJ1-2	CSVVTGGVPGYTF	TGCAGCGTTGTAACAGGGGGAGTTCCTGGCTACACCTTC
NA	TRBV9	NA	TRBJ1-1	CASSVGTAGNTEAFF	TGTGCCAGCAGCGTAGGAACAGCTGGCAACACTGAAGCTTTCTTT
NA	TRBV10-3	NA	TRBJ1-1	CAISYGGETEAFF	TGTGCCATCAGCTACGGGGGGGAGACTGAAGCTTTCTTT
NA	TRBV10-3	NA	TRBJ2-3	CAISGQNLRTDTQYF	TGTGCCATCAGTGGACAGAATCTTCGCACAGATACGCAGTATTTT
NA	TRBV6-5	NA	TRBJ2-1	CASSYSNSRHNEQFF	TGTGCCAGCAGTTACTCGAATTCCAGGCACAATGAGCAGTTCTTC
NA	TRBV5-1	TRBD1	TRBJ2-3	CASAWTGGTADTQYF	TGCGCCAGCGCCTGGACAGGGGGAACGGCAGATACGCAGTATTTT
NA	TRBV5-1	NA	TRBJ1-2	CASSLVQGGDGYTF	TGCGCCAGCAGCTTGGTGCAGGGAGGAGATGGCTACACCTTC
few	TRBV27	NA	TRBJ1-2	CASSLSGVRNYGYTF	TGTGCCAGCAGTTTATCAGGGGTCCGTAACTATGGCTACACCTTC
NA	TRBV7-9	TRBD1	TRBJ1-2	CASSARQGANYGYTF	TGTGCCAGCAGCGCACGACAGGGGGCTAACTATGGCTACACCTTC
NA	TRBV19	NA	TRBJ1-5	CASSKSDLSNQPQHF	TGTGCCAGTAGTAAGAGCGACCTGAGCAATCAGCCCCAGCATTTT
NA	TRBV24-1	TRBD2	TRBJ2-2	CATSELAGGGLNTGELFF	TGTGCCACCAGTGAGCTAGCGGGAGGTGGTTTAAACACCGGGGAGCTGTTTTTT
NA	TRBV6-5	TRBD1	TRBJ2-2	CASDRVNTGELFF	TGTGCCAGCGACAGGGTAAACACCGGGGAGCTGTTTTTT
NA	TRBV7-8	TRBD1	TRBJ1-1	CASSPQDRGTEAFF	TGTGCCAGCAGCCCCCAAGACAGGGGCACTGAAGCTTTCTTT
NA	TRBV24-1	TRBD1	TRBJ2-5	CATSALTGGRETQYF	TGTGCCACCAGTGCCTTGACAGGGGGCAGAGAGACCCAGTACTTC
NA	TRBV11-2	NA	TRBJ1-1	CASSDGQVVSTEAFF	TGTGCCAGCAGCGACGGCCAGGTCGTCAGCACTGAAGCTTTCTTT
NA	TRBV29-1	NA	TRBJ1-2	CSVGAAPGYTF	TGCAGCGTTGGGGCAGCTCCTGGCTACACCTTC
NA	TRBV7-9	NA	TRBJ1-1	CASSLSYSEAFF	TGTGCCAGCAGCTTAAGTTACAGTGAAGCTTTCTTT
NA	TRBV21-1	NA	TRBJ2-5	CASSILAGGGETQYF	TGTGCCAGCAGCATTCTAGCGGGAGGGGGGGAGACCCAGTACTTC
NA	TRBV7-6	TRBD2	TRBJ2-7	CASSPSGSAYEQYF	TGTGCCAGCAGCCCCAGCGGGAGTGCCTACGAGCAGTACTTC
NA	TRBV6-5	TRBD2	TRBJ2-3	CASRLAGVGNTQYF	TGTGCCAGCAGGCTTGCGGGAGTGGGAAATACGCAGTATTTT
once	TRBV4-2	NA	TRBJ1-2	CASSPDPWSLRGGYTF	TGTGCCAGCAGCCCCGACCCCTGGAGCCTAAGGGGTGGCTACACCTTC
NA	TRBV5-1	NA	TRBJ2-1	CASSPQASGVNEQFF	TGCGCCAGCAGCCCCCAAGCGAGCGGAGTCAATGAGCAGTTCTTC
once	TRBV6-6	TRBD1	TRBJ1-5	CASSYGQGDWQPQHF	TGTGCCAGCAGTTACGGGCAGGGGGATTGGCAGCCCCAGCATTTT
NA	TRBV18	TRBD1	TRBJ2-7	CASSPTGNSYEQYF	TGTGCCAGCTCACCGACAGGGAACTCCTACGAGCAGTACTTC
NA	TRBV11-2	TRBD1	TRBJ2-1	CASSSYGQDRYNEQFF	TGTGCCAGCAGCTCATACGGACAGGATAGATACAATGAGCAGTTCTTC